A selection of T cell receptor beta chains follows, all from one sample in a study of blood T cell repertoires in COVID-19. Clones were read by immunoSEQ multiplex PCR, and TCRdb kept only the in-frame ones, dropping some. The sample holds some 170,000 clones, roughly 80% seen once. The specimen sequenced was peripheral blood. Every receptor here comes from a woman aged 80 or older with acute or convalescent COVID-19. Each CDR3 is given with its conserved first and last residue. Each record gives: V gene, clone size, J gene, D gene, CDR3 DNA, CDR3 protein. A D gene is named only where the DNA matches it firmly. Not every row has a clone size; where given, it reads once, few, many or a size class.

>TRBV6-4|-|TRBJ2-5|TRBD2
TGTGCCAGCTCTTCTACGGGGCGGGGGGCTGCGCAAGAGACCCAGTACTTC
CASSSTGRGAAQETQYF
>TRBV7-2|few|TRBJ1-2|TRBD1
TGTGCCAGCAGCTCCCACAGGGGGCGGCTTCAGGGCTACACCTTC
CASSSHRGRLQGYTF
>TRBV19|few|TRBJ2-2|TRBD1
TGTGCCAGTAAAGAGACAGGGAGTGTGGTCGGGGAGCTGTTTTTT
CASKETGSVVGELFF
>TRBV5-8|-|TRBJ1-2|-
TGTGCCAGCAGGTTGGGACTGACTAACTATGGCTACACCTTC
CASRLGLTNYGYTF
>TRBV7-6|-|TRBJ2-1|TRBD2
TGTGCCAGCAGCTTAGTAGCAGCGGGAGTGTCCAATGAGCAGTTCTTC
CASSLVAAGVSNEQFF
>TRBV15|-|TRBJ1-4|-
TGTGCCACCAGCACCCGCGGTGAAAAACTGTTTTTT
CATSTRGEKLFF
>TRBV29-1|many|TRBJ1-2|-
TGCAGCGTTGCCTGGGCGGGCTATGGCTACACCTTC
CSVAWAGYGYTF
>TRBV19|-|TRBJ1-4|-
TGTGCCAGCATGCCTCTTGGCTCGGGAAAACTGTTTTTT
CASMPLGSGKLFF
>TRBV18|-|TRBJ1-4|TRBD1
TGTGCCAGCTCACCAAAACAGGGGTCTAATGAAAAACTGTTTTTT
CASSPKQGSNEKLFF
>TRBV15|-|TRBJ1-1|-
TGTGCCACCAGCAGAGATTACAGGTCCACTGAAGCTTTCTTT
CATSRDYRSTEAFF
>TRBV24-1|-|TRBJ2-3|TRBD2
TGTGCCACCAGCTTAGCGGGAGAGGGCGCAGATACGCAGTATTTT
CATSLAGEGADTQYF
>TRBV5-4|-|TRBJ2-3|-
TGTGCCAGCAGCTCCGCCGGGACACTTCCCACAGATACGCAGTATTTT
CASSSAGTLPTDTQYF
>TRBV18|-|TRBJ2-3|TRBD2
TGTGCCAGCTCACTTTCCCCAGGACTAGCGGGGATCACAGATACGCAGTATTTT
CASSLSPGLAGITDTQYF
>TRBV5-1|-|TRBJ2-2|TRBD2
TGCGCCAGCAGCCCGGGACTAGCGGAACTTACCGGGGAGCTGTTTTTT
CASSPGLAELTGELFF
>TRBV6-2/TRBV6-3|-|TRBJ1-4|TRBD1
TGTGCCAGCAGTGACCGGACAGGGGGCAATGAAAAACTGTTTTTT
CASSDRTGGNEKLFF
>TRBV1|-|TRBJ2-1|-
TGCACCAGCAGCTACGATCGAATTGGAGCGGGAGGGCACTACAATGAGCAGTTCTTC
CTSSYDRIGAGGHYNEQFF
>TRBV28|few|TRBJ2-1|-
TGTGCCAGCAGTTTAATATCGGTTTCTTACAATGAGCAGTTCTTC
CASSLISVSYNEQFF